What follows is one T cell receptor (beta chain) and its context. Its antigen is as yet unknown. The data are from a study of spatial heterogeneity in lung cancer. The wider study: PBMC samples from follow-up, where available, were sequenced a median of approximately two years after resection.

Every TCR cDNA molecule carried a tag that served as a unique molecular identifier. TCRdb called the 5' RACE reads again in MiXCR, with one record for every CDR3 protein. The data contain 85,000 to 100,000 distinct CDR3 sequences, roughly 19% of them singletons. Specified time point: blood at routine non-recurrence follow-up after resection. Points from the study as a whole: Tumor TCRs that were ubiquitous and expanded showed up in blood more at resection than follow-up.

This CDR3 has 16 residues. V lost 4 bases and J lost 0, with 14 bases in between. Germline CDR1 is SGDLS and CDR2 is YYNGEE. The chain has TRBV9 and TRBJ2-4, with D possibly being TRBD2 (6 bases). The receptor was derived from a male donor with early-stage non-small cell lung cancer. Specimen: PBMCs, collected at follow-up. CDR3 residues: CASSPWGDRAKNIQYF. The DNA for the CDR3 is TGTGCCAGCAGCCCCTGGGGGGACCGAGCCAAAAACATTCAGTACTTC.